This T cell receptor (beta chain) appears in the sequencing data of a study of blood T cell repertoires in COVID-19. The CDR3 runs 15 residues. Unmatched junction bases numbered 7, after V lost 0 bases and J lost 9 bases. The germline V gene encodes CDR1 SGDLS and CDR2 YYNGEE. Authors' methods: Amplified reference gene primers provided the basis for estimating nucleated cell counts. Clones were read by immunoSEQ multiplex PCR, and TCRdb kept only the in-frame ones, dropping some. The V and J calls and clone size were taken over from that table, and D and trimming were inferred from the DNA. The sample lists about 280,000 clones; about 88% were seen once. It was during active infection that Seattle patients were enrolled and then longitudinally followed.

The sequence came from a woman in her 70s with COVID-19, enrolled during active disease. Sequenced input: peripheral blood. The J gene is TRBJ2-5, the V gene TRBV9; the match to TRBD2 covers 11 bases. The CDR3 loop is CASSVGSGGAVAQYF. CDR3 bases: TGTGCCAGCAGCGTAGGTAGCGGGGGGGCCGTGGCCCAGTACTTC.